This T cell receptor beta chain was recovered during a study of shared clonotypes between healthy human individuals. CDR1 SGHRS and CDR2 YFSETQ come from the germline V gene. V lost 0 bases and J lost 1, with 7 bases in between. This CDR3 comprises 14 residues. Note on this clone: Other DNA variants within this sample encode the same CDR3.

The data were produced by immunoSEQ multiplex PCR, yet TCRdb's version contains in-frame clones alone and is incomplete. The sample lists 1,400,000 or so clones, 98% occurring once. V usage is TRBV5-1 and J usage is TRBJ1-1; D unresolved. The TCR originated in a man in his thirties or forties in good health. Sequencing was performed on naive CD4+ T cells sorted from blood. The subset is: CD45RA+ positively selected. The CDR3 nucleotides are TGCGCCAGCAGCTTGGTGCTGGGGAACACTGAAGCTTTCTTT. It codes for CASSLVLGNTEAFF.